These 19 T cell receptor beta chains share one sample of origin, sequenced in a study of T-cell memory formation after mild COVID-19. TCRdb re-called the 5' RACE reads with MiXCR, one entry per CDR3 protein. The sample holds around 340,000 distinct CDR3 sequences; more than 20% are singletons and the top ten take 9.5% to 15%. What was sequenced was PBMCs or a T cell subset sorted from them (not recorded which). These receptor sequences come from an adult woman who had mild COVID-19 (a few samples of this study predate the infection). Cell type and time point are not known.

This chain links TRBV7-6 with TRBJ2-1, with 7 bases matching TRBD1. V was clipped by 4 bases and J by 0 bases; unmatched bases: 12. The CDR3 extends over 18 amino acids. CDR1 and CDR2 from the germline V gene are SGHVS and FNYEAQ. CDR3 sequence reads: CASSSTPGTASSYNEQFF. CDR3 DNA: TGTGCCAGCAGCTCCACACCCGGGACAGCAAGCTCCTACAATGAGCAGTTCTTC. The entire variable domain, with the rest obtained from reference TRBV7-6 and TRBJ2-1, is as follows: GAGVSQSPRYKVTKRGQDVALRCDPISGHVSLYWYRQALGQGPEFLTYFNYEAQQDKSGLPNDRFSAERPEGSISTLTIQRTEQRDSAMYRCASSSTPGTASSYNEQFFGPGTRLTVL.

The rearrangement links TRBV5-1 to TRBJ2-7; TRBD1 matches 11 bases. With 3 bases clipped from V and 0 bases from J, the junction kept 2 bases outside the gene matches. Per germline, CDR1 SGHRS and CDR2 YFSETQ. This CDR3 spans 15 amino acids. CDR3 residues: CASSWGTGGSYEQYF. The CDR3 DNA is TGCGCCAGCAGCTGGGGGACAGGGGGCTCCTACGAGCAGTACTTC. The variable domain in full, with the rest retrieved from reference TRBV5-1 and TRBJ2-7, is KAGVTQTPRYLIKTRGQQVTLSCSPISGHRSVSWYQQTPGQGLQFLFEYFSETQRNKGNFPGRFSGRQFSNSRSEMNVSTLELGDSALYLCASSWGTGGSYEQYFGPGTRLTVT.

This clonotype was counted between two and nine times. The chain has TRBV11-2 and TRBJ2-5, with D possibly matching TRBD1 (6 bases). In germline, CDR1 is SGHAT, CDR2 FQNNGV. This CDR3 is 14 amino acids long. The V end lost 5 bases, the J end lost 1 base, and 11 bases lay between the germline ends. As DNA, the CDR3 is TGTGCCAGCAGCCTCACAGGGCTCCAAGAGACCCAGTACTTC. This codes for CASSLTGLQETQYF.

The gene calls are TRBV18 and TRBJ1-2; no definite D call. V lost 2 bases and J lost 4, with 14 bases in between. Germline lookup yields CDR1 KGHSH and CDR2 LQKENI. The CDR3 loop spans 15 amino acids. The CDR3 nucleotides are TGTGCCAGCTCACCAGGAGAGACGGGTTTCTATGGCTACACCTTC. Translation: CASSPGETGFYGYTF.

This clonotype was seen many times. The gene calls are TRBV7-2 and TRBJ1-1; a possible D gene is TRBD1 (6 bases). V gave up 3 bases and J gave up 5 bases, with 13 bases separating them. CDR1 is SGHTA and CDR2 is FQGNSA in the germline V gene. This CDR3 region has 14 residues. The CDR3 spells CASSFDGGQTEAFF. The CDR3 DNA is TGTGCCAGCAGCTTCGACGGGGGGCAGACTGAAGCTTTCTTT. Variable domain in full (rest from reference TRBV7-2 and TRBJ1-1): GAGVSQSPSNKVTEKGKDVELRCDPISGHTALYWYRQSLGQGLEFLIYFQGNSAPDKSGLPSDRFSAERTGGSVSTLTIQRTQQEDSAVYLCASSFDGGQTEAFFGQGTRLTVV.

The chain employs TRBV25-1 and TRBJ1-2; TRBD1 aligns across 8 bases. Trimming cost V 6 bases and J 4 bases; bases outside gene matches: 4. This CDR3 region has 13 residues. Germline values: CDR1 MGHDK, CDR2 SYGVNS. The CDR3 DNA reads TGTGCCAGCAGCAGACAGGGGACCTATGGCTACACCTTC. It codes for CASSRQGTYGYTF.

The chain is built from TRBV9 and TRBJ1-2; D gene unclear. The CDR3 totals 13 residues. From germline, CDR1 is SGDLS and CDR2 YYNGEE. V lost 3 bases and J lost 4, with 10 bases in between. As DNA, the CDR3 is TGTGCCAGCAGCGACCAGAGTCTCTATGGCTACACCTTC. This translates into CASSDQSLYGYTF.

This clonotype occurred a few times. The chain employs TRBV20-1 and TRBJ1-3; no clear D gene. Germline V gene data show CDR1 as DFQATT and CDR2 as SNEGSKA (reference sequence). The CDR3 covers 16 residues. V lost 0 bases and J 0 bases, leaving 12 bases between the germline ends. CDR3 DNA: TGCAGTGCTAGAGATCGACGGTTCAGCTCTGGAAACACCATATATTTT. It specifies CSARDRRFSSGNTIYF.

This clonotype showed up just a few times. The rearrangement joins TRBV5-1 to TRBJ1-1; TRBD1 agrees at 8 bases. The CDR3 consists of 14 residues. Losses at the gene ends were 8 bases for V and 1 base for J; bases not matched to a gene: 7. CDR1 SGHRS and CDR2 YFSETQ come from the germline V gene. CDR3 bases: TGCGCCAGTCAACAACAGGGGGAGAACACTGAAGCTTTCTTT. It encodes CASQQQGENTEAFF.

The gene calls are TRBV5-1 and TRBJ1-6; D call uncertain. Germline CDR1 and CDR2: SGHRS and YFSETQ. The CDR3 spans 15 residues. V was clipped by 0 bases and J by 9 bases, with 13 bases between them. In nucleotides, the CDR3 is TGCGCCAGCAGCTTGGGGCAGGTAGAAAGTTCACCCCTCCACTTT. Encoded protein: CASSLGQVESSPLHF.

This clonotype was detected a few times. CDR3 amino acids: CAMIGGLGSYEQYF. The CDR3 nucleotides are TGTGCCATGATCGGGGGGCTGGGGTCCTACGAGCAGTACTTC. The chain combines TRBV27 with TRBJ2-7; tentative D call: TRBD2 (7 bases). Trimming cost V 10 bases and J 1 base, with 17 bases left between them. The CDR3 is 14 amino acids. Looked up from germline, CDR1 is MNHEY and CDR2 is SMNVEV (reference sequence).

This clonotype turned up a few times. The genes are TRBV7-9 and TRBJ2-1; 12 bases fit TRBD2. The CDR3 extends over 13 amino acids. V was pared by 11 bases and J by 8 bases, with 7 bases of the junction left unmatched. Germline V gives CDR1 SEHNR, CDR2 FQNEAQ (reference sequence). For the CDR3, the DNA is TGTGCCGTGACTAGCGGGAGCCAGGATGAGCAGTTCTTC. Translating gives CAVTSGSQDEQFF.

A few counts support this clonotype. The chain has TRBV12-3 or TRBV12-4 and TRBJ2-7; 9 bases are shared with TRBD1. This CDR3 region has 16 residues. V lost 2 bases to trimming and J lost 2 bases; unmatched junction nucleotides: 7. The CDR3 loop is CASSLLGQGPTYEQYF. CDR3 sequence (DNA): TGTGCCAGCAGTTTACTGGGACAGGGACCAACCTACGAGCAGTACTTC.

The chain has TRBV20-1 and TRBJ2-7; the match to TRBD1 covers 9 bases. Looked up from germline, CDR1 is DFQATT and CDR2 is SNEGSKA (reference sequence). The length of the CDR3 is 16 residues. Trimming at V came to 4 bases and at J to 5 bases, leaving 15 bases not matched to a gene. The DNA of the CDR3 is TGCAGTGCTACCGGGACAGGGATAAGCGGTATCCACGAGCAGTACTTC. Amino acid sequence: CSATGTGISGIHEQYF.

A few counts support this clonotype. V is TRBV7-9 and J is TRBJ2-3, with D perhaps matching TRBD2 (5 bases). The CDR3 is 15 residues long. CDR1 is SEHNR, CDR2 FQNEAQ, per germline (reference sequence). Between the trimmed V and J ends, which lost 1 base and 4 bases, there was a span of 12 bases. CDR3 bases: TGTGCCAGCAGCTTAGGTCCTAGCTCGTCAGATACGCAGTATTTT. It is translated as CASSLGPSSSDTQYF.

This chain links TRBV12-3 or TRBV12-4 with TRBJ1-5, with TRBD1 matching over 9 bases. Trimming at V came to 5 bases and at J to 10 bases, leaving 12 bases not matched to a gene. The CDR3 has 15 residues. CDR3 sequence: CASSRTGARISPQHF. The DNA for the CDR3 is TGTGCCAGCAGTCGGACAGGGGCTCGAATTAGCCCCCAGCATTTT.

This clonotype occurred a few times. This chain links TRBV7-2 with TRBJ2-3; D gene unclear. Between the trimmed V and J ends, which lost 2 bases and 4 bases, there was a span of 13 bases. This CDR3 has 15 residues. Germline-derived CDR1 and CDR2 are SGHTA and FQGNSA. The CDR3 loop is CASSLRTARPDTQYF. CDR3 coding DNA: TGTGCCAGCAGCTTAAGGACGGCCCGCCCAGATACGCAGTATTTT.

The genes are TRBV12-3 or TRBV12-4 and TRBJ1-5, with D maybe TRBD1 (6 bases). V was shortened by 6 bases and J by 2 bases, with 11 bases between the two germline ends. The CDR3 has 14 amino acids. The DNA for the CDR3 is TGTGCCAGCAGCGGCCACAGGGGCAATCAGCCCCAGCATTTT. Translated, it gives CASSGHRGNQPQHF.

V is TRBV5-1 and J is TRBJ2-1; 11 bases align to TRBD2. V shed 0 bases, J shed 9 bases, and the junction held 5 bases outside the gene matches. Germline CDR1 reads SGHRS; CDR2 reads YFSETQ. This CDR3 has 15 amino acids. CDR3 protein: CASSLALLAGGEQFF. The CDR3 DNA sequence: TGCGCCAGCAGCTTGGCCCTGCTAGCGGGGGGTGAGCAGTTCTTC.